These 22 T cell receptor beta chains came from one sample sequenced in a study of T cell changes during pregnancy in multiple sclerosis. The repertoire was sequenced with immunoSEQ multiplex PCR; TCRdb's copy has only in-frame clones and lacks some. The sample comprises some 25,000 clones, more than 85% of which are singletons, and roughly 1% rests with the top ten. This specimen consisted of CD4+ T cells from peripheral blood mononuclear cells, obtained in the second trimester of pregnancy. These receptors originate from a female donor in good health, enrolled as a control in a pregnancy study.

The chain is built from TRBV7-9 and TRBJ2-7, with 10 bases aligning to TRBD1. Germline trimming cut 2 bases from V and 11 bases from J; bases unmatched to any gene: 6. Germline CDR1 and CDR2: SEHNR and FQNEAQ (reference sequence). The CDR3 loop spans 13 amino acids. The CDR3 DNA follows: TGTGCCAGCAGCTTAACGGGACAGGGGTCAGAGTACTTC. Its translation is CASSLTGQGSEYF.

This rearrangement joins TRBV19 to TRBJ2-3; TRBD2 matches 7 bases. Germline V gene sequence: CDR1 LNHDA, CDR2 SQIVND (reference sequence). This CDR3 is built from 13 residues. The V gene end was trimmed by 8 bases and the J gene end by 3 bases; junction bases not matched to a gene: 5. CDR3: CASSSGVTDTQYF. DNA for the CDR3: TGTGCCAGTTCTAGCGGAGTTACAGATACGCAGTATTTT.

The chain recombines TRBV2 with TRBJ2-1, with 7 positions matching TRBD1. CDR3 length equals 16 residues. V lost 6 bases to trimming and J lost 7 bases; unmatched junction nucleotides: 15. The germline V gene encodes CDR1 SNHLY and CDR2 FYNNEI. CDR3 region: CASRPRPTRGYNEQFF. Here the CDR3 DNA reads TGTGCCAGCAGACCCAGACCCACCAGGGGGTATAATGAGCAGTTCTTC.

CDR3 loop: CASSLDGGRASEQYF. DNA of the CDR3: TGCGCCAGCAGCTTGGATGGCGGGAGGGCCAGCGAGCAGTACTTC. The chain employs TRBV5-1 and TRBJ2-7, with 9 nucleotides matching TRBD2. Germline CDR1 reads SGHRS; CDR2 reads YFSETQ. With V trimmed by 0 bases and J by 6 bases, 7 bases remained unmatched. The CDR3 length is 15 residues.

This sequence joins TRBV7-2 and TRBJ2-7; the D gene is possibly TRBD1 (6 bases). Germline CDR1 reads SGHTA; CDR2 reads FQGNSA. Trimming pared 4 bases from V and 0 bases from J, leaving 13 bases between. This CDR3 contains 15 residues. As DNA, the CDR3 is TGTGCCAGCAGCTCAGCCGGGACACCCTCCTACGAGCAGTACTTC. It encodes CASSSAGTPSYEQYF.

CDR3 nucleotides: TGTGCCAGTAAGAGAGCAAATAATTCACCCCTCCACTTT. Amino acid sequence: CASKRANNSPLHF. The J gene is TRBJ1-6, the V gene TRBV6-1; D not resolved. V gave up 9 bases and J gave up 5 bases, with 11 bases separating them. The length of the CDR3 is 13 residues. In germline, CDR1 is MNHNS, CDR2 SASEGT.

The chain joins TRBV10-3 to TRBJ2-1, with D possibly matching TRBD1 (6 bases). Germline values: CDR1 ENHRY, CDR2 SYGVKD. V was trimmed by 0 bases and J by 10 bases, leaving 10 bases between them. The CDR3 is 13 amino acids. CDR3 residues: CAISESVGQEQFF. CDR3 bases: TGTGCCATCAGTGAGTCGGTAGGACAGGAGCAGTTCTTC.

This clone was recorded a few times. Relative to the germline gene, one junction end is altered; a read error may explain this. The chain combines TRBV18 with TRBJ1-1, with 9 bases fitting TRBD1. The CDR3 is 15 residues long. Germline V gene lookup returns CDR1 KGHSH and CDR2 LQKENI. The CDR3 DNA follows: TGTGCCAGCTCACAACAACAGGGGGCTAACAGTGAAGCTTTCTTT. It yields the protein CASSQQQGANSEAFF.

The chain combines TRBV6-1 with TRBJ2-5; 8 nucleotides line up with TRBD1. The trim removed 10 bases at V and 4 bases at J, leaving 8 bases unmatched. The CDR3 has 13 residues. Looked up from germline, CDR1 is MNHNS and CDR2 is SASEGT. CDR3 DNA sequence: TGTGCCATCCTGACAGGGGTCTTAGAGACCCAGTACTTC. Its protein product is CAILTGVLETQYF.

The rearrangement uses TRBV15 and TRBJ2-5; the D is unclear. V was shortened by 2 bases and J by 1 base, with 8 bases between the two germline ends. Per the germline V gene, CDR1 is LNHNV and CDR2 is YYDKDF (reference sequence). The CDR3 loop spans 14 amino acids. CDR3 coding DNA: TGTGCCACCAGCAGAAGAGAGTCCCAAGAGACCCAGTACTTC. Protein product: CATSRRESQETQYF.

This clone showed up just a few times. The chain combines TRBV19 with TRBJ2-2; 7 bases are shared with TRBD1. Germline-derived CDR1 and CDR2 are LNHDA and SQIVND (reference sequence). Trimming at V came to 4 bases and at J to 1 base, leaving 9 bases not matched to a gene. The CDR3 contains 17 residues. As DNA, the CDR3 is TGTGCCAGTAGTACCCTAAGGAACAGGGGGAACACCGGGGAGCTGTTTTTT. Translating gives CASSTLRNRGNTGELFF.

The chain couples TRBV5-1 to TRBJ1-1, with a possible D match to TRBD1 (5 bases). Germline CDR1 SGHRS, CDR2 YFSETQ. The CDR3 sequence is 16 residues long. Trimming shortened V by 3 bases and J by 0 bases, and 15 bases separated the two germline ends. For the CDR3, the DNA is TGCGCCAGCAGCTGGGGTACGCAGGGAATGAACACTGAAGCTTTCTTT. It encodes CASSWGTQGMNTEAFF.

V is TRBV19 and J is TRBJ2-7; the D gene is possibly TRBD2 (6 bases). Trimming took 2 bases from V and 0 from J, leaving 8 bases between them. Germline V gene lookup returns CDR1 LNHDA and CDR2 SQIVND (reference sequence). The CDR3 contains 14 residues. CDR3 amino acids: CASSISRGSYEQYF. CDR3 in DNA: TGTGCCAGTAGTATATCGCGGGGCTCCTACGAGCAGTACTTC.

This clone was counted a single time. The CDR3 region is CASSLTRVITGTGSTDTQYF. CDR3 in DNA: TGTGCCAGCAGCTTAACGAGGGTAATTACCGGGACAGGGAGCACAGATACGCAGTATTTT. This sequence joins TRBV7-3 and TRBJ2-3; 9 bases map to TRBD1. Losses at the gene ends were 0 bases for V and 0 bases for J; bases not matched to a gene: 13. The CDR3 runs 20 residues. Germline loops: CDR1 SGHTA, CDR2 FQGTGA.

The rearrangement links TRBV5-1 to TRBJ1-4; the match to TRBD1 covers 10 bases. V was clipped by 3 bases and J by 8 bases; unmatched bases: 4. CDR1 is SGHRS and CDR2 is YFSETQ in the germline V gene. The CDR3 consists of 14 residues. The CDR3 DNA follows: TGCGCCAGCAGCTCGGGACAGGGGCGAGAAAAACTGTTTTTT. It translates to CASSSGQGREKLFF.

The chain recombines TRBV28 with TRBJ2-5; 8 bases line up with TRBD2. From germline, CDR1 is MDHEN and CDR2 SYDVKM. This CDR3 is 16 amino acids long. V shed 2 bases and J 10 bases; nucleotides not matched to a gene: 15. DNA for the CDR3: TGTGCCAGCAGTTTAAGGGGGTGGAGCGGGAGAGGGTACCAGTACTTC. It codes for CASSLRGWSGRGYQYF.

To note about this clone: The junction shows a germline mismatch at one end, possibly a read error. The chain carries TRBV6-1 and TRBJ2-7; D unresolved. Germline-derived CDR1 and CDR2 are MNHNS and SASEGT. The CDR3 spans 14 residues. CDR3 in amino acids: CASSETTVPNPRWF. Here the CDR3 DNA reads TGTGCCAGCAGTGAAACCACAGTTCCCAACCCCCGATGGTTC.

This rearrangement joins TRBV29-1 to TRBJ1-1; the D is unclear. The CDR3 consists of 13 residues. CDR1 is SQVTM and CDR2 is ANQGSEA in the germline V gene. Trimming cost V 4 bases and J 0 bases, with 9 bases left between them. The CDR3 protein is CSVVLPMNTEAFF. In nucleotides, the CDR3 is TGCAGCGTTGTTCTACCCATGAACACTGAAGCTTTCTTT.

The chain employs TRBV5-1 and TRBJ2-1, with 12 bases lining up with TRBD2. Trimming removed 6 bases from V and 9 bases from J; junction bases left unmatched: 7. CDR1 is SGHRS, CDR2 YFSETQ, per germline. This CDR3 comprises 14 residues. The CDR3 region is CASTPTSGSFEQFF. CDR3 bases: TGCGCCAGCACCCCGACTAGCGGGAGTTTTGAGCAGTTCTTC. The full variable domain, in which reference TRBV5-1 and TRBJ2-1 provide the parts outside the CDR3, is KAGVTQTPRYLIKTRGQQVTLSCSPISGHRSVSWYQQTPGQGLQFLFEYFSETQRNKGNFPGRFSGRQFSNSRSEMNVSTLELGDSALYLCASTPTSGSFEQFFGPGTRLTVL.

This chain connects TRBV29-1 to TRBJ1-3, with 7 bases identical to TRBD1. The CDR3 has 11 amino acids. Germline V gives CDR1 SQVTM, CDR2 ANQGSEA. The CDR3 region is CSTGEGNTIYF. The CDR3 bases are TGCAGTACAGGGGAGGGAAACACCATATATTTT.

The J gene is TRBJ2-1, the V gene TRBV27; TRBD2 might be the D (5 bases). Germline loops: CDR1 MNHEY, CDR2 SMNVEV (reference sequence). The CDR3 contains 16 residues. The V end was cut by 3 bases, the J end by 4 bases, with 16 bases between. CDR3 bases: TGTGCCAGCAGTTTTGGTATCAGGAGGAGGTACAATGAGCAGTTCTTC. Protein product: CASSFGIRRRYNEQFF.

The chain joins TRBV29-1 to TRBJ2-7, with a tentative D call TRBD2 (5 bases). This CDR3 is built from 13 residues. Trimming removed 6 bases at V and 2 bases at J, with 14 bases between. Germline lookup yields CDR1 SQVTM and CDR2 ANQGSEA. For the CDR3, the DNA is TGCAGCGTACCAGGACTTAGCCCCTACGAGCAGTACTTC. Translated, it gives CSVPGLSPYEQYF.